This TCR beta chain appears in the sequencing data of a study of cytomegalovirus exposure and HLA in healthy donors. Study outcomes and limitations: Analyses of presence and absence presupposed an approximately uniform sequencing depth across donors.

Worth noting for this clone: Its specificity is unknown.

The CDR3 extends over 15 amino acids. CDR1 is SGHNT and CDR2 is YYREEE in the germline V gene (reference sequence). V was trimmed by 2 bases and J by 3 bases, leaving 15 bases between them. Use of 60 Vbeta and 13 Jbeta primers characterized the PCR. Sequenced by immunoSEQ multiplex PCR; TCRdb stores in-frame clones only, minus some. The listing records about 46,000 clones. The V call is TRBV5-4, the J call TRBJ2-7, with a tentative D call TRBD2 (6 bases). Sample: PBMCs. The source of this sequence is a woman aged 40-49 years in good health and CMV-seronegative. The CDR3 sequence is CASSLQPGVNYEQYF. The CDR3 DNA is TGTGCCAGCAGCTTACAGCCGGGGGTAAACTACGAGCAGTACTTC.